This T cell receptor beta chain was captured in a study of T cells in Graves' hyperthyroidism and ophthalmopathy. Background on the study: Peripheral blood samples were taken at initial diagnosis, prior to any treatment.

Germline V gives CDR1 LNHDA, CDR2 SQIVND (reference sequence). V lost 8 bases to trimming and J lost 5 bases; unmatched junction nucleotides: 5. This CDR3 is 13 amino acids long. Using RNA transcripts as the source, TCR beta CDR3 regions were amplified. The study used the HTBI primer set for a first-round RT-PCR of the TCR CDR3. TCRdb re-derived calls from the multiplex PCR reads in MiXCR, one entry per CDR3 protein. Of about 380,000 distinct CDR3 sequences in the sample, approximately 15% were seen once. A patient was excluded if there was uncontrolled infection, other autoimmune disease, pregnancy or lactation.

Sequenced: blood. This clonotype originated in a woman aged 55-75 years with Graves' hyperthyroidism. This chain connects TRBV19 to TRBJ1-1; 10 bases agree with TRBD1. In nucleotides, the CDR3 is TGTGCCAGTCGACAGGGGGCTAAGACTGAAGCTTTCTTT. It codes for CASRQGAKTEAFF.